A single sample gave rise to the 22 T cell receptor beta chains below, sequenced in a study of blood T cell repertoires in COVID-19. Here immunoSEQ multiplex PCR was the method, and the copy in TCRdb shows in-frame clones only, minus some. Of approximately 90,000 clones listed, 60% to 85% are singletons. The source material was peripheral blood. Every receptor here comes from a human donor in a cohort sampled during active COVID-19.

This clone appeared a few times. The germline gene is not matched at one end of the junction; a read error may be the cause. The chain couples TRBV11-1 to TRBJ2-3, with 14 bases lining up with TRBD2. Germline V gene sequence: CDR1 SGHAT, CDR2 FQDESV (reference sequence). The CDR3 contains 13 residues. CDR3 sequence: CASSAGLAGATNF. The DNA for the CDR3 is TGTGCCAGCAGCGCGGGACTAGCGGGGGCCACGAATTTT.

This chain connects TRBV14 to TRBJ2-6; TRBD2 matches 7 bases. The V and J ends lost 4 bases and 1 base, in that order; junction bases with no gene match: 7. Germline lookup yields CDR1 SGHDN and CDR2 FVKESK. The CDR3 spans 17 residues. The CDR3 here is CASSPGLPESGANVLTF. CDR3 in DNA: TGTGCCAGCAGCCCGGGACTACCAGAATCTGGGGCCAACGTCCTGACTTTC.

The sample holds a few counts of this clone. This rearrangement joins TRBV6-5 to TRBJ1-1; D is unresolved. The ends were cut back, 6 bases at V and 7 bases at J, with 21 bases in the middle. The germline V gene has CDR1 MNHEY and CDR2 SVGAGI. The CDR3 has 15 residues. As DNA, the CDR3 is TGTGCCAGCAGGCTCGAAGCGGGCCCCTCGGGTGAAGCTTTCTTT. It is translated as CASRLEAGPSGEAFF.

The chain is built from TRBV7-9 and TRBJ2-5; 15 bases agree with TRBD2. The CDR3 extends over 17 amino acids. Germline values: CDR1 SEHNR, CDR2 FQNEAQ (reference sequence). V dropped 5 bases and J dropped 3; count of bases not matched to a gene: 7. In DNA, the CDR3 is TGTGCCAGCAGCCAAGGGACTAGCGGGAGGCGGGAAGAGACCCAGTACTTC. Translating gives CASSQGTSGRREETQYF.

This chain connects TRBV2 to TRBJ1-6, with 7 nucleotides matching TRBD1. This CDR3 comprises 15 residues. V gave up 7 bases and J gave up 14 bases; unmatched junction bases: 17. Germline CDR1 is SNHLY and CDR2 is FYNNEI. The CDR3 reads CASKTGQAVNSALHF. The CDR3, as DNA: TGTGCCAGCAAGACCGGACAGGCGGTCAATTCGGCCCTCCACTTT.

CDR3 sequence reads: CASSPDSGSGETQYF. In DNA form, the CDR3 reads TGTGCCAGCAGTCCGGATAGCGGGAGCGGCGAGACCCAGTACTTC. The genes are TRBV6-2 or TRBV6-3 and TRBJ2-5; TRBD2 matches 9 bases. CDR3 length equals 15 residues. With V trimmed by 5 bases and J by 5 bases, 9 bases remained unmatched. Germline V gives CDR1 MNHEY, CDR2 SVGEGT.

The DNA for the CDR3 is TGTGCCAGCTCACAGGGACAGCGAAGCACAGATACGCAGTATTTT. As protein: CASSQGQRSTDTQYF. The chain links TRBV18 to TRBJ2-3, with 7 bases matching TRBD1. Trimming removed 4 bases from V and 0 bases from J; junction bases left unmatched: 4. In germline, CDR1 is KGHSH, CDR2 LQKENI. The CDR3 has 15 residues.

The rearrangement links TRBV2 to TRBJ2-3; the D gene is possibly TRBD2 (5 bases). V gave up 5 bases and J gave up 4 bases, with 7 bases separating them. There are 12 residues in the CDR3. The germline V gene encodes CDR1 SNHLY and CDR2 FYNNEI. The CDR3 sequence is CASSRTSDTQYF. The CDR3 DNA is TGTGCCAGCAGTCGGACTTCAGATACGCAGTATTTT.

The V and J genes are TRBV9 and TRBJ1-3, with D perhaps TRBD1 (5 bases). Germline-derived CDR1 and CDR2 are SGDLS and YYNGEE. The V gene lost 2 bases and the J gene lost 0 bases, with 12 bases spanning the gap. CDR3 length: 16 amino acids. In DNA, the CDR3 is TGTGCCAGCAGCGTGGGGGGACCGGGCTCTGGAAACACCATATATTTT. Its protein product is CASSVGGPGSGNTIYF.

About this clone itself: Other DNA sequences in this specimen translate into the identical CDR3. This sequence joins TRBV6-5 and TRBJ2-1; 8 bases are shared with TRBD1. The length of the CDR3 is 14 residues. The trim removed 6 bases at V and 1 base at J, leaving 2 bases unmatched. Germline loops: CDR1 MNHEY, CDR2 SVGAGI. Here the CDR3 DNA reads TGTGCCAGCAGAGGACAGGGTTCCTACAATGAGCAGTTCTTC. Its translation: CASRGQGSYNEQFF.

This sequence joins TRBV6-4 and TRBJ2-3, with TRBD2 matching over 7 bases. The germline CDR1 and CDR2 sequences are MRHNA and SNTAGT. Trimming took 6 bases from V and 1 from J; bases not matched to a gene: 4. This CDR3 has 14 residues. The CDR3 DNA follows: TGTGCCAGCAGCTCGGGGGGAGGCACAGATACGCAGTATTTT. Protein: CASSSGGGTDTQYF.

The V call is TRBV6-5, the J call TRBJ1-2; D is ambiguous. Germline values: CDR1 MNHEY, CDR2 SVGAGI. The ends were cut back, 8 bases at V and 3 bases at J, with 16 bases in the middle. The CDR3 extends over 14 amino acids. The CDR3 DNA sequence: TGTGCCAGCCGGTCAGACCCACTACACTATGGCTACACCTTC. Translation: CASRSDPLHYGYTF.

V usage is TRBV2 and J usage is TRBJ1-2; TRBD1 is a possible D gene (5 bases). Germline V gene lookup returns CDR1 SNHLY and CDR2 FYNNEI. The V and J ends lost 6 bases and 8 bases respectively, with 13 bases between them. This CDR3 is 12 amino acids long. CDR3 DNA: TGTGCCAGCAGGTGGGGAGGGGACGGCTACACCTTC. This codes for CASRWGGDGYTF.

The J gene is TRBJ2-1, the V gene TRBV6-6; 7 bases are a match to TRBD2. V trimming: 5 bases; J trimming: 3 bases; junction bases outside the gene matches: 7. This CDR3 has 15 residues. Germline-derived CDR1 and CDR2 are MNHNY and SVGAGI (reference sequence). The CDR3 region is CASSRLAGDYNEQFF. Here the CDR3 DNA reads TGTGCCAGCAGTCGACTAGCCGGGGACTACAATGAGCAGTTCTTC.

This clone has a handful of counts. The conserved phenylalanine or tryptophan normally closing the CDR3 is absent here, so this likely arose from a read error. The DNA is omitted, as the CDR3 cannot be located on it reliably, and the CDR3 follows TCRdb's listing. The V call is TRBV10-2, the J call TRBJ2-7; the table's D call of TRBD1 was not tested on the DNA. Germline-derived CDR1 and CDR2 are WSHSY and SAAADI. Counting both end residues, the CDR3 totals 9 amino acids. This CDR3 reads CASIRQGRS.

V gene TRBV20-1 combines with J gene TRBJ1-5, with unresolved D. The CDR3 sequence is 13 residues long. V was shortened by 3 bases and J by 1 base, with 7 bases between the two germline ends. Germline values: CDR1 DFQATT, CDR2 SNEGSKA (reference sequence). The CDR3 DNA reads as TGCAGTGCTAGTGCAGGAAGCAATCAGCCCCAGCATTTT. Translating gives CSASAGSNQPQHF.

This rearrangement joins TRBV18 to TRBJ2-1; weak D call: TRBD1 (5 bases). V lost 0 bases to trimming and J lost 0 bases, with 9 bases between them. CDR1 and CDR2 from the germline V gene are KGHSH and LQKENI. This CDR3 is 16 amino acids long. The CDR3 protein is CASSPPSGSSYNEQFF. For the CDR3, the DNA is TGTGCCAGCTCACCACCTTCAGGGTCCTCCTACAATGAGCAGTTCTTC.

The chain has TRBV6-2 or TRBV6-3 and TRBJ2-1; TRBD2 matches at 10 bases. V shed 2 bases and J 5 bases; nucleotides not matched to a gene: 12. Germline CDR1 and CDR2: MNHEY and SVGEGT. This CDR3 has 18 amino acids. For the CDR3, the DNA is TGTGCCAGCAGTTACCAAAGACTAGCGGGCACCGGGGACAATGAGCAGTTCTTC. As protein: CASSYQRLAGTGDNEQFF.

The chain combines TRBV19 with TRBJ1-1; TRBD1 agrees at 7 bases. This CDR3 is built from 14 residues. Trimming removed 6 bases from V and 3 bases from J; junction bases left unmatched: 7. The germline V gene encodes CDR1 LNHDA and CDR2 SQIVND (reference sequence). Written as DNA, the CDR3 is TGTGCCAGTAGCACGAGAGGGGGCTACACTGAAGCTTTCTTT. Translation: CASSTRGGYTEAFF.

For the CDR3, the DNA is TGTGCCAGCAGCGGGACTAGCGGGAGGGCCTCGACGATCCAAGAGACCCAGTACTTC. Its translation is CASSGTSGRASTIQETQYF. V is TRBV5-6 and J is TRBJ2-5; 16 nucleotides line up with TRBD2. Germline V gene data show CDR1 as SGHDT and CDR2 as YYEEEE. Trimming took 4 bases from V and 1 from J; bases not matched to a gene: 10. This CDR3 is 19 amino acids long. Full variable domain (missing parts from reference TRBV5-6 and TRBJ2-5): DAGVTQSPTHLIKTRGQQVTLRCSPKSGHDTVSWYQQALGQGPQFIFQYYEEEERQRGNFPDRFSGHQFPNYSSELNVNALLLGDSALYLCASSGTSGRASTIQETQYFGPGTRLLVL.

J is TRBJ1-2 and V is TRBV30, with D unresolved. V was trimmed by 0 bases and J by 4 bases, leaving 9 bases between them. The CDR3 is 13 residues long. Germline V gene sequence: CDR1 GTSNPN, CDR2 SVGIG (reference sequence). The CDR3 coding sequence is TGTGCCTGGAGTGTACACGTTTCCTATGGCTACACCTTC. It translates to CAWSVHVSYGYTF.

As for this clone: One end of the junction fails to match germline, which may point to a read error. This chain joins TRBV12-3 or TRBV12-4 and TRBJ2-3; D is perhaps TRBD1 (6 bases). The CDR3 has 13 residues. Here the CDR3 DNA reads TGTGCCAGCAGTTTTGAGGAGACAGGTACGCAGTATTTT. It translates to CASSFEETGTQYF.